This TCR beta chain stems from a study of blood T cell repertoires in COVID-19. Study context: From the United States, Italy and Spain came samples of acute and convalescent COVID-19.

Produced via immunoSEQ multiplex PCR; TCRdb's table is partial and in-frame only. The sample comprises roughly 300,000 clones, 87% of which are singletons, and under 1.3% rests with the top ten. The CDR3 runs to 15 residues. Germline trimming cut 6 bases from V and 4 bases from J; bases unmatched to any gene: 7. Germline V lookup: CDR1 MDHEN, CDR2 SYDVKM. The sequencing input was PBMCs or T cells enriched from blood (not recorded which). This TCR derives from a woman younger than 45 who had recovered from COVID-19. V is TRBV28 and J is TRBJ2-2; 8 nucleotides align to TRBD2. The CDR3 loop reads CASSPGRGGTGELFF. The CDR3 DNA sequence: TGTGCCAGCAGCCCCGGGAGGGGAGGCACCGGGGAGCTGTTTTTT.